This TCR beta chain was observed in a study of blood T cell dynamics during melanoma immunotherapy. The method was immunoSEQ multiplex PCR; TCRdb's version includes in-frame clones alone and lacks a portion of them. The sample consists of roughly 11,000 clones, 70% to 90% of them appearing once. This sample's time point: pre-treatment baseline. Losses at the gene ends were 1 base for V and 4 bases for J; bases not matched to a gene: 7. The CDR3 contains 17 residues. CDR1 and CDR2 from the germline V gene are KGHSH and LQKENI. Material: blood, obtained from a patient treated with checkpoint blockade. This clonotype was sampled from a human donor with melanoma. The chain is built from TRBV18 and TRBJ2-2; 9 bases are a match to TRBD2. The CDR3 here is CASSPQASGMSTGELFF. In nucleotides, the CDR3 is TGTGCCAGCTCACCACAGGCTAGCGGGATGAGCACCGGGGAGCTGTTTTTT.